These T cell receptor beta chains were read from a single sample in a study of CD8 T cells in ankylosing spondylitis. MiXCR, run by TCRdb on the 5' RACE reads, gives a single entry per CDR3 protein. The sample has a few hundred thousand distinct CDR3 sequences; 18% are singletons. The sequenced sample consisted of blood, either unsorted or a sorted T cell fraction (not recorded which). These receptors were taken from a male donor with ankylosing spondylitis or in good health (not recorded which). The conserved cysteine and the conserved F or W are not part of the CDR3 here. Rows give clone size only sometimes, using once, few, many, or a class for an expanded clone.

V gene	clone size	J gene	CDR3 protein
TRBV29-1	.	TRBJ2-2	SAAGDRAYTGELF
TRBV21-1	few	TRBJ2-1	ASIQTTEKINEQF
TRBV6-2/TRBV6-3	few	TRBJ2-2	ASSYSREVNGELF
TRBV12-3/TRBV12-4	.	TRBJ2-7	ASKRTSGFEQY
TRBV12-3/TRBV12-4	.	TRBJ2-3	ASSSTISGFTDTQY
TRBV12-3/TRBV12-4	.	TRBJ2-7	ASTQAGYEQY
TRBV4-3	.	TRBJ1-4	ASSPSGGLNEKLF
TRBV7-8	many	TRBJ2-7	ASSSGPVGKSSYEQY
TRBV29-1	many	TRBJ1-2	SVEAVRDYGYT
TRBV7-9	.	TRBJ2-7	ASSPSLAFLSYEQY
TRBV10-3	few	TRBJ1-2	AISGETGWSEYYGYT
TRBV3-1	.	TRBJ2-1	ASSQRGLADLSSYNEQF
TRBV29-1	few	TRBJ2-1	SVNPGLAGLHNEQF
TRBV7-3	.	TRBJ2-1	ASSSGTSVYNEQF
TRBV7-8	.	TRBJ2-1	ATARREGNNEQF
TRBV7-2	.	TRBJ2-1	ASSFPLFADPYNEQF
TRBV12-3/TRBV12-4	.	TRBJ2-1	ASSTRTSGVNNEQF
TRBV28	many	TRBJ2-1	ASSLVSAGAYNEQF
TRBV4-1	.	TRBJ2-1	ASSQTRSNEQF
TRBV19	few	TRBJ2-5	ASRPAGGAWETQY
TRBV11-2	.	TRBJ2-1	ASSNLFAGGQGYNEQF
TRBV14	few	TRBJ1-5	ASSQDAAPQGEVNQPQH
TRBV6-5	.	TRBJ2-7	ASSYTDTSYEQY
TRBV29-1	.	TRBJ2-1	SVAGGRAHEQF